The subject of this entry is one T cell receptor beta chain. These data originate in a study of blood T cell repertoires in COVID-19. Study information: COVID-19 samples, acute and convalescent, were from the United States, Italy and Spain. PBMCs, B-cell-depleted T cells, or T cells provided the cDNA or gDNA that made up the material.

In the original workflow: Nucleated cell number was recorded as an estimate derived from reference gene primer amplification. Produced via immunoSEQ multiplex PCR; TCRdb's table is partial and in-frame only. V, J and clone size derive from that table, while D and trimming were established from the DNA sequence. The profile shows 40,000 to 55,000 clones, around 90% of them singletons. Trimming removed 7 bases from V and 4 bases from J, with 13 bases in between. Germline V gives CDR1 SQVTM, CDR2 ANQGSEA. CDR3 length: 12 amino acids. Sequencing was done on a sample of peripheral blood. The clonotype originates from a man between 70 and 80 years old with active COVID-19. The J gene is TRBJ1-1, the V gene TRBV29-1; D not resolved. The DNA of the CDR3 is TGCAGCGCCGAGGGAATGGGCACTGAAGCTTTCTTT. Protein product: CSAEGMGTEAFF.